This TCR beta chain originates from a study of T cells in Graves' hyperthyroidism and ophthalmopathy. Study findings and constraints: Blood held most thyroid clonotypes expanded above 0.001 frequency.

The CDR3 has 16 amino acids. V was trimmed by 2 bases and J by 4 bases, leaving 14 bases between them. Germline CDR1 reads SGHAT; CDR2 reads FQNNGV. TCR beta CDR3 regions were amplified from RNA transcripts. Primed by the HTBI set, a first-round RT-PCR was run on the TCR CDR3. TCRdb itself ran the multiplex PCR reads through MiXCR, one entry per CDR3 protein. The sample has about 290,000 distinct CDR3 sequences; roughly 15% are singletons. Graves' hyperthyroidism is called stable when ophthalmopathy does not progress within 18 months. Patients aged 18 to 65 had newly diagnosed hyperthyroidism lasting under 2 months. Worth noting for this clonotype: What it binds is unknown.

The receptor comes from a woman in her thirties or forties with Graves' hyperthyroidism. The rearrangement links TRBV11-2 to TRBJ2-2; tentative D call: TRBD2 (6 bases). The sample was blood. The CDR3: CASSLRGSSSTGELFF. The CDR3 DNA sequence: TGTGCCAGCAGCTTACGGGGGTCGAGTAGCACCGGGGAGCTGTTTTTT.